This entry features one T cell receptor (beta chain) sequence. As yet, its antigen is unknown. An end of the junction does not agree with germline; a read error may underlie this. Germline loops: CDR1 MNHEY, CDR2 SMNVEV (reference sequence). This CDR3 is built from 18 residues. This sample is drawn from a study of post-analysis software for immune sequencing data. Across the study: Included among the disease courses, which were recorded for the cohort, were relapsing-remitting, secondary progressive and progressive-relapsing multiple sclerosis.

Included in the TCR beta cDNA libraries were unique molecular identifiers. From around 0.96 to 9.9 million T cells, 400,000 to 650,000 cDNA molecules were obtained. In TCRdb, the PCR reads were re-called with MiXCR into one record per CDR3 protein. The top ten clones hold around 0.56% of a sample with roughly 730,000 distinct CDR3 sequences, around 27% of them seen once. Study-wide findings and caveats: Pronounced co-clustering by F measure was evident among identically batched samples. Those with multiple sclerosis, the patient group, showed significantly lower normalized Chao1 diversity than controls. TRBV5-6, TRBV5-1 and TRBV20-1 belonged to a set of about five TRBV segments that were more frequent in patients than controls.

The sample comprised blood. This rearrangement joins TRBV27 to TRBJ2-1, with D perhaps TRBD1 or TRBD2 (6 bases each). This receptor was identified in a girl aged 5-17 years with multiple sclerosis. DNA of the CDR3: TGTGCCGGCAGCCACCGGAGGGGGGTCTCTCCGTCCTACAATGAGCAGTTCTTC. Its translation is CAGSHRRGVSPSYNEQFF.